The T cell receptor (beta chain) described here comes from a study of cytomegalovirus exposure and HLA in healthy donors. The primer mix had 60 Vbeta and 13 Jbeta primers. The repertoire was sequenced with immunoSEQ multiplex PCR; TCRdb's copy has only in-frame clones and lacks some. The data contain some 200,000 clones, 82% of them singletons. This clone came up once. V gave up 2 bases and J gave up 3 bases, with 11 bases separating them. From germline, CDR1 is SGHRS and CDR2 YFSETQ. The CDR3 length is 15 residues. This receptor was identified in a woman between 45 and 60 years old in good health and CMV-seropositive. The sequenced sample consisted of PBMCs. The chain carries TRBV5-1 and TRBJ2-2; TRBD2 might be the D (5 bases). CDR3 amino acids: CASSFSARDTGELFF. The CDR3 DNA reads TGCGCCAGCAGCTTCAGCGCGAGGGACACCGGGGAGCTGTTTTTT.